The 2 T cell receptor beta chains given below trace back to one sample, sequenced in a study of blood T cell repertoires in COVID-19. Libraries were prepared by immunoSEQ multiplex PCR; TCRdb keeps only in-frame clonotypes and omits some of them. The profile shows around 620,000 clones, over 80% of them singletons. Material: peripheral blood. Source of these receptors: a woman younger than 35 with acute or convalescent COVID-19.

The J gene is TRBJ1-1, the V gene TRBV5-4, with 9 bases fitting TRBD1. Germline CDR1 and CDR2: SGHNT and YYREEE (reference sequence). The CDR3 sequence is 14 residues long. J gave up 7 bases and V 6 bases, and 10 bases lay outside the gene matches. The CDR3 here is CASNEGQGRDEAFF. CDR3 in DNA: TGTGCCAGCAACGAGGGACAGGGTAGGGATGAAGCTTTCTTT.

V is TRBV27 and J is TRBJ1-2, with 9 bases lining up with TRBD1. CDR3 length: 16 amino acids. In germline, CDR1 is MNHEY, CDR2 SMNVEV (reference sequence). The J segment lost 8 bases and the V segment lost 8 bases, leaving 18 bases of the junction unmatched. The CDR3 DNA reads TGTGCCAGCGCCGAGGCACTCAAACAGGGGGCGCGAGGCTACACCTTC. Amino acid sequence: CASAEALKQGARGYTF.